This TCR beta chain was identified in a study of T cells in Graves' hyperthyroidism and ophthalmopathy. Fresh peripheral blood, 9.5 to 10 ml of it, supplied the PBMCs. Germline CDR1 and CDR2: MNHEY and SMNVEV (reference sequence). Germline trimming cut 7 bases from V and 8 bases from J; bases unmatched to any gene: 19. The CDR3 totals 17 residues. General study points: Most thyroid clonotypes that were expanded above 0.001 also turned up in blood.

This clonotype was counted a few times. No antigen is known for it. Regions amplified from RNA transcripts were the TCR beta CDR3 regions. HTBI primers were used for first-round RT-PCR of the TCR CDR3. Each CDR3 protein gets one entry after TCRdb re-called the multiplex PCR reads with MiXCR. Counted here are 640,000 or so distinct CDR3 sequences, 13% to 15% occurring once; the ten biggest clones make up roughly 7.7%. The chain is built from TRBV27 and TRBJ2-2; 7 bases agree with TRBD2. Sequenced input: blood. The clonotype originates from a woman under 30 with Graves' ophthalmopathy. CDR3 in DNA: TGTGCCAGCACCTTTTTTGGGACTACGGGCCGCCTAGGGGAGCTGTTTTTT. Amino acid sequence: CASTFFGTTGRLGELFF.